This T cell receptor (beta chain) stems from a study of PD-1 blockade in mismatch repair-deficient tumors. Study observations and caveats: Tumor-resident clones, often absent from pretreatment blood, expanded after pembrolizumab and then contracted.

All patients were mismatch repair deficient, assessed by either PCR or immunohistochemistry. Assay used: immunoSEQ multiplex PCR; TCRdb lists only in-frame clones, some missing. The table shows about 68,000 clones, with around 73% occurring only once. In the case of this clone: Its matching antigen is unknown.

CDR3 length: 16 residues. The germline CDR1 and CDR2 sequences are SQVTM and ANQGSEA. With 6 bases clipped from V and 6 bases from J, the junction kept 17 bases outside the gene matches. This chain uses TRBV29-1 with TRBJ2-7, with 10 bases that match TRBD2. The source material was peripheral blood, sampled 2 weeks after starting pembrolizumab. The TCR was taken from an adult with mismatch repair-deficient cancer. The CDR3 DNA follows: TGCAGCGTGGGATCGGCGCTATCTAGCGGGAGAGCCGAGCAGTACTTC. This encodes CSVGSALSSGRAEQYF.